The sequence of this TCR beta chain was determined in a study of cytomegalovirus exposure and HLA in healthy donors. Turning to the study itself: The 120 validation repertoires were produced on the same platform as the 650 to 800 repertoires of the first cohort. This was reported in a later analysis. Study results and limitations: Rarity marked most TCR sequences, yet some public TCRs occurred in many donors. Among the CMV-associated chains, three were confirmed in vitro as specific for CMV antigens.

Sequenced by immunoSEQ multiplex PCR; TCRdb stores in-frame clones only, minus some. The data hold 200,000 to 250,000 clones, with roughly 83% observed a single time. About this clone: Its antigen is not identified.

CDR3 length: 15 residues. The V end lost 2 bases, the J end lost 5 bases, and 13 bases lay between the germline ends. The V gene's germline CDR1 is MNHEY and CDR2 SMNVEV (reference sequence). The sequence derives from a woman between 25 and 40 years old in good health and CMV-seropositive. The chain has TRBV27 and TRBJ2-1; D remains unclear. The sequencing sample was made of PBMCs. In nucleotides, the CDR3 is TGTGCCAGCAGTTTAAGGTTAGTCCCCGACAATGAGCAGTTCTTC. As protein: CASSLRLVPDNEQFF.